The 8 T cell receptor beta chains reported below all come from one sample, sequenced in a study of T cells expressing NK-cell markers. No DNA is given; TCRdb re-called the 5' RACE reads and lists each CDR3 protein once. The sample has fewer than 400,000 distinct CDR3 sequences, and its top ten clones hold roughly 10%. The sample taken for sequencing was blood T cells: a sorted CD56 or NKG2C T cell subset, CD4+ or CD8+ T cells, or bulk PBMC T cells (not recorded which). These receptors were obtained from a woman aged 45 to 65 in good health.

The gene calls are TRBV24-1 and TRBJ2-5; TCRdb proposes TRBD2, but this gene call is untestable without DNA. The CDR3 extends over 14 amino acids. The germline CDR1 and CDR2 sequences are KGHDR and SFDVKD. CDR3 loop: CATGAAGAGETQYF.

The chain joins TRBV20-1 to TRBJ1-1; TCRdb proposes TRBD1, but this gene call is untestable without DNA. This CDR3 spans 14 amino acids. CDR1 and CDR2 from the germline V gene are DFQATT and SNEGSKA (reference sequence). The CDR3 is CSVSTGHQNTEAFF.

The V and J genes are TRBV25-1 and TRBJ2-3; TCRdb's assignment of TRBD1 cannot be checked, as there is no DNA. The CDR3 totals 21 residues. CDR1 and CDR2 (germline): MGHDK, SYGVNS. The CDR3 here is CASDLNLTDRAGVAPTDTQYF.

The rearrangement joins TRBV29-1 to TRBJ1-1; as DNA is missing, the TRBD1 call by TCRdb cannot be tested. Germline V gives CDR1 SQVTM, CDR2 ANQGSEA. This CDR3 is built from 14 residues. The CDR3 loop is CSVAGGHLNTEAFF.

The chain's CDR3 is CAWEGGQGTYEQYF. The V gene is TRBV30, the J gene TRBJ2-7; TCRdb returns TRBD1, unconfirmable since there is no DNA. The V gene's germline CDR1 is GTSNPN and CDR2 SVGIG (reference sequence). The CDR3 totals 14 residues.

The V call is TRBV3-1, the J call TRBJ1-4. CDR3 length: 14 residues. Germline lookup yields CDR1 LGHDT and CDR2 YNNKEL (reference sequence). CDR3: CASSPEMHDEKLFF.

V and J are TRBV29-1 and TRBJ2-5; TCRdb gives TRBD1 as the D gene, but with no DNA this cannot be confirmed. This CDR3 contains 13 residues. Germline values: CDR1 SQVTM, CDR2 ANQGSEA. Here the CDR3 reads CSVEQNRGETQYF.

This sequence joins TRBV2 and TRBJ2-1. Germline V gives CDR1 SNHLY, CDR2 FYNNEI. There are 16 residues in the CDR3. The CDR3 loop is CASSENAGASYNEQFF.